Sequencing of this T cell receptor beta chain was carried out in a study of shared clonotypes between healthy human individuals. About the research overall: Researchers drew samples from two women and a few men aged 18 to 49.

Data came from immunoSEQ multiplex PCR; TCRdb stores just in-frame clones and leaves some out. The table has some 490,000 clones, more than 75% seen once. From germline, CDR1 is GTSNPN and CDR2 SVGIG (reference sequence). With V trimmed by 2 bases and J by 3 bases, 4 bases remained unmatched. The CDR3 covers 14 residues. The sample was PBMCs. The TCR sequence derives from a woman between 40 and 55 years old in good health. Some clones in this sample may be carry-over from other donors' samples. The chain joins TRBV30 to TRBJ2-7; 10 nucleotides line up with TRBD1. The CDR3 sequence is CAWSWGDRGYEQYF. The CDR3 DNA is TGTGCCTGGAGTTGGGGGGACAGGGGCTACGAGCAGTACTTC.